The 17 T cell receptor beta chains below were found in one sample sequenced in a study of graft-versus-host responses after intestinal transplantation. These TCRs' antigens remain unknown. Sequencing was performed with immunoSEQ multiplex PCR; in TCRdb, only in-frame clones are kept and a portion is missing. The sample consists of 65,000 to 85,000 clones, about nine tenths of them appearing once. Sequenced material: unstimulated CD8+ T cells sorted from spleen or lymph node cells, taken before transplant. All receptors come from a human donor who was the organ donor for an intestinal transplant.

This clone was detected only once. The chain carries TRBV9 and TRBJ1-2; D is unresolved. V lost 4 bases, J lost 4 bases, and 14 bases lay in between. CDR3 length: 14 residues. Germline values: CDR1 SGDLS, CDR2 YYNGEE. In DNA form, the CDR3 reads TGTGCCAGCAGCCCCGGACTGGGCTTCTATGGCTACACCTTC. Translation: CASSPGLGFYGYTF.

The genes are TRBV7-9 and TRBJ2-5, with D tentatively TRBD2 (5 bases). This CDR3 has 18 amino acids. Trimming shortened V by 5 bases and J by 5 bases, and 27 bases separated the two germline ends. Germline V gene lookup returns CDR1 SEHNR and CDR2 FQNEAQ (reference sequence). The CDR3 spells CASSRPTASSSIIETQYF. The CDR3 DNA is TGTGCCAGCAGCCGACCTACAGCCTCTAGCTCGATTATTGAGACCCAGTACTTC. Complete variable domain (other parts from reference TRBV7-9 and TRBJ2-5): DTGVSQNPRHKITKRGQNVTFRCDPISEHNRLYWYRQTLGQGPEFLTYFQNEAQLEKSRLLSDRFSAERPKGSFSTLEIQRTEQGDSAMYLCASSRPTASSSIIETQYFGPGTRLLVL.

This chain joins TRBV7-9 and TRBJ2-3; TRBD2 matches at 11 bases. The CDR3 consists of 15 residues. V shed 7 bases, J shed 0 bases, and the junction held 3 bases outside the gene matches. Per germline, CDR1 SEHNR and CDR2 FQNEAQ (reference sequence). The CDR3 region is CASNPSGGSTDTQYF. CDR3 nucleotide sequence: TGTGCCAGCAACCCTAGCGGGGGGAGCACAGATACGCAGTATTTT. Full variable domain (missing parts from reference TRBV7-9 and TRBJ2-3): DTGVSQNPRHKITKRGQNVTFRCDPISEHNRLYWYRQTLGQGPEFLTYFQNEAQLEKSRLLSDRFSAERPKGSFSTLEIQRTEQGDSAMYLCASNPSGGSTDTQYFGPGTRLTVL.

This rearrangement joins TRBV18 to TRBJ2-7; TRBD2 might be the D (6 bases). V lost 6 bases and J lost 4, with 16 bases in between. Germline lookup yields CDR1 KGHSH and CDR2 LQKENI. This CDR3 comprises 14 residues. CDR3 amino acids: CASSNQFGGYEQYF. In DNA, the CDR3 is TGTGCCAGCTCCAACCAGTTCGGGGGTTACGAGCAGTACTTC.

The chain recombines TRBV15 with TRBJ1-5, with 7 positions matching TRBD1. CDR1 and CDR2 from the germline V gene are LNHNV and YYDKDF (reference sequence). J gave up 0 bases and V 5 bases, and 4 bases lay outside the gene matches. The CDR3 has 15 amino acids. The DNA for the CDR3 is TGTGCCACCAGCGCCGGGACAGCTAGCAATCAGCCCCAGCATTTT. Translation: CATSAGTASNQPQHF.

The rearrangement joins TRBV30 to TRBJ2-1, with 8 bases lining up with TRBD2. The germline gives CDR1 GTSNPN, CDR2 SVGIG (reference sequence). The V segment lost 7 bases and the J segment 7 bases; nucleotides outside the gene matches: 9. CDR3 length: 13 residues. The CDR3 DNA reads TGTGCCTACGATGACGGGGGGGAAAATGAGCAGTTCTTC. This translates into CAYDDGGENEQFF.

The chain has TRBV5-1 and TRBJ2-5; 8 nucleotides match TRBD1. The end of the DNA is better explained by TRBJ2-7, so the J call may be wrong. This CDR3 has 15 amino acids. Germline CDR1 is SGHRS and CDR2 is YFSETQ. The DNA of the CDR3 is TGCGCCAGCAGCTTCGGGACAGGCTTATCCTACGAGCAGTACTTC. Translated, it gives CASSFGTGLSYEQYF.

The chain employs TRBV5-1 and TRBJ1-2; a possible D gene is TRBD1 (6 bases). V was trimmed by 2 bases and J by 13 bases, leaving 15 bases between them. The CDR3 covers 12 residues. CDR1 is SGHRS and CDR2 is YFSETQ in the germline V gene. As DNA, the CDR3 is TGCGCCAGCAGCTTTTTCGGCACAGGGTGCACCTTC. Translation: CASSFFGTGCTF.

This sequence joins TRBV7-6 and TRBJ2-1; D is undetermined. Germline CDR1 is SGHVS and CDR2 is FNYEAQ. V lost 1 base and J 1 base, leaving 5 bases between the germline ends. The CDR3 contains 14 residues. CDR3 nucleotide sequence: TGTGCCAGCAGCTTAGGGGGATCCTACAATGAGCAGTTCTTC. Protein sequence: CASSLGGSYNEQFF.

The CDR3 coding sequence is TGTGCCAGCAGCCGATTTCAAAGGACACAAAACTACCCCTACAATGAGCAGTTCTTC. This encodes CASSRFQRTQNYPYNEQFF. This chain joins TRBV5-8 and TRBJ2-1, with D possibly matching TRBD1 (5 bases). V was pared by 4 bases and J by 2 bases, with 25 bases between. This CDR3 contains 19 residues. Looked up from germline, CDR1 is SGHTS and CDR2 is YDEGEE.

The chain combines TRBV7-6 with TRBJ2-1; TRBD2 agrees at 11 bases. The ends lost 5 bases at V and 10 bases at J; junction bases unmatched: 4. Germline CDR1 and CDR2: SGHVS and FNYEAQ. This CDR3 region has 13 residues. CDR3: CASSISGGAEQFF. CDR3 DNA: TGTGCCAGCAGCATTAGCGGGGGGGCAGAGCAGTTCTTC.

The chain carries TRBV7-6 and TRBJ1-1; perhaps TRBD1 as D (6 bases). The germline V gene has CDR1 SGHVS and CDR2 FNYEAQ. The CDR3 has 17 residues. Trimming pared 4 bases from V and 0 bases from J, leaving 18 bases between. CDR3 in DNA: TGTGCCAGCAGCTCTGGGGCGACGGGGGCCGTGAACACTGAAGCTTTCTTT. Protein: CASSSGATGAVNTEAFF.

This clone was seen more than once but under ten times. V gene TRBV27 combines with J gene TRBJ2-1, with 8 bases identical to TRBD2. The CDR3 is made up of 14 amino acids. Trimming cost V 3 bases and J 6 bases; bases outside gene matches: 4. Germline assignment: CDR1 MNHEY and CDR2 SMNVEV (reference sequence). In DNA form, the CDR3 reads TGTGCCAGCAGTTTGGGCGGGGGGAGCAATGAGCAGTTCTTC. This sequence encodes CASSLGGGSNEQFF.

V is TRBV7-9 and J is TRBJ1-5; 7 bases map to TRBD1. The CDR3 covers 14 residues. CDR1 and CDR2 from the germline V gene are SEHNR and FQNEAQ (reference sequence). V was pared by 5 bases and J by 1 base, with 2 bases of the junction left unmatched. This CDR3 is CASSPGGSNQPQHF. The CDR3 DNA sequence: TGTGCCAGCAGCCCAGGGGGGAGCAATCAGCCCCAGCATTTT. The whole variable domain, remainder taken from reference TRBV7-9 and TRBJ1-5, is DTGVSQNPRHKITKRGQNVTFRCDPISEHNRLYWYRQTLGQGPEFLTYFQNEAQLEKSRLLSDRFSAERPKGSFSTLEIQRTEQGDSAMYLCASSPGGSNQPQHFGDGTRLSIL.

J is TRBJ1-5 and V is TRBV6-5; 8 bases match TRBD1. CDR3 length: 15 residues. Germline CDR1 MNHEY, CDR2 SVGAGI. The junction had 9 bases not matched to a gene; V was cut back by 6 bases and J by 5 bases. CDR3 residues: CASSVGTGGDQPQHF. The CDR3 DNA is TGTGCCAGCAGCGTCGGGACAGGTGGGGATCAGCCCCAGCATTTT.

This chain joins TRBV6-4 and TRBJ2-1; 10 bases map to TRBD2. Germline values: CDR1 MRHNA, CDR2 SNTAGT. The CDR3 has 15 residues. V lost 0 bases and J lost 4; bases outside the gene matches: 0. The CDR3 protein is CASSDSLAGYNEQFF. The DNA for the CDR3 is TGTGCCAGCAGTGACTCACTAGCGGGGTACAATGAGCAGTTCTTC.

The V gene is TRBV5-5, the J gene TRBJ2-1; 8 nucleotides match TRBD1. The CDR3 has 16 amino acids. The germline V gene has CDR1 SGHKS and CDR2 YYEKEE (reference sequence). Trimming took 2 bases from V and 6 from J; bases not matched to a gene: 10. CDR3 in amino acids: CASSLPGQGFFNEQFF. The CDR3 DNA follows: TGTGCCAGCAGCTTACCCGGACAGGGATTTTTCAATGAGCAGTTCTTC.